Below, 18 T cell receptor beta chains from the same sample are listed, as sequenced in a study of metastatic and nonmetastatic thyroid tumors. No treatment had been given to any patient before thyroid surgery. TCRdb re-clonotyped the PCR reads through MiXCR. The sample holds about 24,000 clones; more than 15% are singletons and the top ten take about 4.2%. The sample was blood. The receptors were sampled from a male donor with papillary thyroid cancer or a benign thyroid nodule (not recorded which). Some clones in this sample may be carry-over from other donors' samples.

Only a few counts were recorded for this clone. The V call is TRBV6-1, the J call TRBJ1-1; tentatively, D is TRBD1 (5 bases). The CDR3 has 14 amino acids. Germline V lookup: CDR1 MNHNS, CDR2 SASEGT. With 2 bases removed from V and 4 bases from J, the gap between germline ends came to 11 bases. The CDR3 DNA follows: TGTGCCAGCAGTGAACAGGGTGTCCGCACTGAAGCTTTCTTT. Translated: CASSEQGVRTEAFF.

V gene TRBV5-1 combines with J gene TRBJ2-1; maybe TRBD1 (6 bases). This CDR3 region has 14 residues. Germline CDR1 and CDR2: SGHRS and YFSETQ. Trimming cost V 4 bases and J 3 bases, with 11 bases left between them. The CDR3 spells CASSQGTYYNEQFF. The DNA for the CDR3 is TGCGCCAGCAGCCAAGGGACATACTACAATGAGCAGTTCTTC.

The genes are TRBV20-1 and TRBJ1-1, with D tentatively TRBD1 (6 bases). The CDR3 spans 11 residues. Trimming cost V 4 bases and J 6 bases, with 9 bases left between them. Per the germline V gene, CDR1 is DFQATT and CDR2 is SNEGSKA (reference sequence). CDR3 DNA: TGCAGTGCTACCGGGGGGCCTGAAGCTTTCTTT. As protein: CSATGGPEAFF.

Ten or more counts support this clone. V usage is TRBV30 and J usage is TRBJ2-7; D is undetermined. Per germline, CDR1 GTSNPN and CDR2 SVGIG (reference sequence). V was clipped by 0 bases and J by 3 bases, with 6 bases between them. The CDR3 consists of 12 residues. The CDR3 region is CAWSVPSYEQYF. CDR3 nucleotides: TGTGCCTGGAGTGTGCCTAGCTACGAGCAGTACTTC.

Ten or more counts support this clone. The chain employs TRBV6-5 and TRBJ2-4; no clear D. The V gene's germline CDR1 is MNHEY and CDR2 SVGAGI. Trimming pared 2 bases from V and 0 bases from J, leaving 8 bases between. The CDR3 contains 15 residues. This CDR3 is CASSYGQLAKNIQYF. CDR3 DNA: TGTGCCAGCAGTTACGGTCAGCTAGCCAAAAACATTCAGTACTTC.

The chain joins TRBV11-1 to TRBJ2-7, with TRBD2 matching over 14 bases. The CDR3 covers 16 residues. Per germline, CDR1 SGHAT and CDR2 FQDESV (reference sequence). Losses at the gene ends were 5 bases for V and 4 bases for J; bases not matched to a gene: 7. The CDR3 coding sequence is TGTGCCAGCAGCCCGCGAGGGACTAGCGGGAGTTACGAGCAGTACTTC. Protein: CASSPRGTSGSYEQYF.

This clone showed up many times. This chain uses TRBV2 with TRBJ1-6, with 7 positions matching TRBD1. CDR1 SNHLY and CDR2 FYNNEI come from the germline V gene. V gave up 8 bases and J gave up 6 bases; unmatched junction bases: 16. There are 17 residues in the CDR3. CDR3 bases: TGTGCCAGCCTAAACCCCAGGGGGGGATCCATTAATTCACCCCTCCACTTT. It encodes CASLNPRGGSINSPLHF.

A few counts support this clone. Compared with germline, one end of the junction differs, possibly owing to a read error. The sample has other DNA sequences that encode this CDR3 too. V usage is TRBV2 and J usage is TRBJ2-3; no definite D call. Germline V gene data show CDR1 as SNHLY and CDR2 as FYNNEI. This CDR3 has 13 amino acids. The CDR3 region is CASSDYITDTQYF. The DNA for the CDR3 is TGCGCCAGCAGTGATTATATAACAGATACGCAGTATTTT.

This clone showed up many times. The gene calls are TRBV7-9 and TRBJ2-7, with 10 bases that match TRBD1. Germline V CDR1 and CDR2: SEHNR, FQNEAQ (reference sequence). V was clipped by 3 bases and J by 6 bases; unmatched bases: 8. The CDR3 length is 15 residues. This CDR3 is CASSFIGTGVFEQYF. The CDR3 coding sequence is TGTGCCAGCAGCTTTATAGGGACAGGGGTTTTCGAGCAGTACTTC.

This clone was recorded many times. The genes are TRBV9 and TRBJ2-7, with a weak D call TRBD2 (6 bases). V was clipped by 0 bases and J by 2 bases, with 12 bases between them. The CDR3 runs to 15 residues. Germline assignment: CDR1 SGDLS and CDR2 YYNGEE. The CDR3 bases are TGTGCCAGCAGCGTAGGGGCTAGCGCTACCTACGAGCAGTACTTC. Its protein is CASSVGASATYEQYF.

This clone has a count of ten or more. The chain couples TRBV20-1 to TRBJ1-2, with D maybe TRBD1 (5 bases). The germline gives CDR1 DFQATT, CDR2 SNEGSKA (reference sequence). The CDR3 extends over 11 amino acids. CDR3 DNA sequence: TGCAGGCCCGAGGGGCCCTATGGCTACACCTTC. Translation: CRPEGPYGYTF.

This clone was detected many times. V usage is TRBV19 and J usage is TRBJ2-1, with TRBD2 as a possible D gene (5 bases). V shed 5 bases and J shed 4 bases, with 12 bases lying between them. CDR1 is LNHDA, CDR2 SQIVND, per germline (reference sequence). The CDR3 extends over 14 amino acids. The CDR3 protein is CASSLSADYNEQFF. In DNA form, the CDR3 reads TGTGCCAGTAGTCTGTCAGCGGATTACAATGAGCAGTTCTTC.

The CDR3 loop is CASSVSGSGQETQYF. The CDR3 DNA follows: TGTGCCAGCAGTGTGAGCGGGAGTGGCCAAGAGACCCAGTACTTC. The rearrangement links TRBV2 to TRBJ2-5; 8 nucleotides line up with TRBD2. The CDR3 is 15 amino acids. V gave up 4 bases and J gave up 1 base; unmatched junction bases: 5. In germline, CDR1 is SNHLY, CDR2 FYNNEI.

This clone was counted a few times. The genes are TRBV28 and TRBJ1-2; D unresolved. This CDR3 comprises 13 residues. V was pared by 6 bases and J by 4 bases, with 12 bases between. Germline lookup yields CDR1 MDHEN and CDR2 SYDVKM. CDR3 bases: TGTGCCAGCAGCCCCCCAGCAACCTATGGCTACACCTTC. Amino acids: CASSPPATYGYTF.

Only a few counts were recorded for this clone. A read error may explain this, as a much larger clone is one base away. The V gene is TRBV2, the J gene TRBJ2-3; 13 nucleotides line up with TRBD2. The junction had 6 bases not matched to a gene; V was cut back by 11 bases and J by 1 base. The CDR3 spans 15 residues. Germline V CDR1 and CDR2: SNHLY, FYNNEI. CDR3 sequence reads: CAVSGLAGGTDTQYF. CDR3 bases: TGTGCCGTTTCCGGACTAGCGGGAGGCACAGATACGCAGTATTTT.

This clone is medium-sized (0.01 to 0.1%). The chain couples TRBV27 to TRBJ2-5; no clear D gene. CDR3 length: 11 residues. Trimming shortened V by 6 bases and J by 0 bases, and 2 bases separated the two germline ends. The germline V gene has CDR1 MNHEY and CDR2 SMNVEV (reference sequence). CDR3: CASRDQETQYF. The CDR3 DNA is TGTGCCAGCAGGGACCAAGAGACCCAGTACTTC.

This clone is medium-sized in the sample. This chain connects TRBV2 to TRBJ1-6, with TRBD1 matching 9 bases. This CDR3 has 14 residues. After removal of 7 bases from V and 9 bases from J, the junction contained 7 bases not matched to a gene. The germline V gene encodes CDR1 SNHLY and CDR2 FYNNEI. The CDR3 nucleotides are TGTGCCAGCAATATGGACAGGGGAGGTTCACCCCTCCACTTT. Protein sequence: CASNMDRGGSPLHF.

This clone qualifies as medium-sized. The chain is built from TRBV10-3 and TRBJ2-1, with D uncertain. Germline V gene lookup returns CDR1 ENHRY and CDR2 SYGVKD. This CDR3 spans 14 amino acids. V shed 0 bases and J shed 5 bases, with 8 bases lying between them. The DNA for the CDR3 is TGTGCCATCAGTGAGTCGATTCGGGACAATGAGCAGTTCTTC. This translates into CAISESIRDNEQFF.